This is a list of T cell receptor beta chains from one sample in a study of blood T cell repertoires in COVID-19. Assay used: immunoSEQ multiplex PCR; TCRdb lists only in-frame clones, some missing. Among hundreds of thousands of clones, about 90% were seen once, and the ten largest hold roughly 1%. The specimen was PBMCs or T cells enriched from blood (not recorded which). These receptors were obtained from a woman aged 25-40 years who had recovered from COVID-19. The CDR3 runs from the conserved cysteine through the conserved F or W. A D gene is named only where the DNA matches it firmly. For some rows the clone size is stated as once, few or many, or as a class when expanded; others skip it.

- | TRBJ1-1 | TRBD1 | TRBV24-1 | TGTGCCACCAGTGAGACAGGGGCTGAAGCTTTCTTT | CATSETGAEAFF
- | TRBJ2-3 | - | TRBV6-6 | TGTGCCAGCCTTCCTGGGGGGATCACAGATACGCAGTATTTT | CASLPGGITDTQYF
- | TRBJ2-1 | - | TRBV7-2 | TGTGCCAGCGGCGCCTGGGGGGTCGAGCAGTTCTTC | CASGAWGVEQFF
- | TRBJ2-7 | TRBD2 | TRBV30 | TGTGCCTGGAGAACACTAGCGGGGGGACCGAACCCCTACGAGCAGTACTTC | CAWRTLAGGPNPYEQYF
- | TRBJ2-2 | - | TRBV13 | TGTGCCAGCAGCTCTCACACAGGGTCTGACACCGGGGAGCTGTTTTTT | CASSSHTGSDTGELFF
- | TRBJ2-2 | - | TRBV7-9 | TGTGCCAGCAGCTTATTCGGGGGGAACACCGGGGAGCTGTTTTTT | CASSLFGGNTGELFF
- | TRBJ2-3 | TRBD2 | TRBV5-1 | TGCGCCAGCAGCAGCTGGACTAGCGGAACCACAGATACGCAGTATTTT | CASSSWTSGTTDTQYF
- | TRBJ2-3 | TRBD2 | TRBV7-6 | TGTGCCAGCAGCTTCAAGCGGGGGGGCGTTACCGCAGATACGCAGTATTTT | CASSFKRGGVTADTQYF
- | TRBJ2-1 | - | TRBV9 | TGTGCCGGACCCTTCGACAGGAGCGGACCAGGGTCGGACTCCTACAATGAGCAGTTCTTC | CAGPFDRSGPGSDSYNEQFF
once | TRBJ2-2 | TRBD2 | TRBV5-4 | TGTGCCAGCAGCTCTCCGGGACTACCTAACACCGGGGAGCTGTTTTTT | CASSSPGLPNTGELFF
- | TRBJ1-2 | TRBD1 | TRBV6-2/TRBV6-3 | TGTGCCAGCAGCCTGGTGCCGGGACAGAGGAACTATGGCTACACCTTC | CASSLVPGQRNYGYTF
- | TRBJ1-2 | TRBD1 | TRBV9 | TGTGCCAGCAGCGTAGAGGCAGGGGGCTATGGCTACACCTTC | CASSVEAGGYGYTF
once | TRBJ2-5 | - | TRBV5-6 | TGTGCCAGCAGCTCTGTCGGGGGAGAGACCCAGTACTTC | CASSSVGGETQYF
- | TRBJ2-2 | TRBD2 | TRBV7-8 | TGTGCCAGCAGCTCAGCGGGGGGAAACACCGGGGAGCTGTTTTTT | CASSSAGGNTGELFF
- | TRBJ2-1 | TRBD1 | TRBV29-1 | TGCAGCGCGGACAGGGTGGGCTCCTACAATGAGCAGTTCTTC | CSADRVGSYNEQFF
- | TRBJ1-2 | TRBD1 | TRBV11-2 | TGTGCCAGCAGCCCGAGGACAGGGAAACCCTATGGCTACACCTTC | CASSPRTGKPYGYTF
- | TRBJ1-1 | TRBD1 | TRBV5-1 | TGCGCCAGCAGCTTGGGGGTCAGGGGGGTAAACACTGAAGCTTTCTTT | CASSLGVRGVNTEAFF
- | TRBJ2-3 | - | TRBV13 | TGTGCCAGCAGGCCCCGAGCGGGCCCGACAGATACGCAGTATTTT | CASRPRAGPTDTQYF
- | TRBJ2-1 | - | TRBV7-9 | TGTGCCAGCAGCTTTACCACTTTTGTGCTTAATGAGCAGTTCTTC | CASSFTTFVLNEQFF
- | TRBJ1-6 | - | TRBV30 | TGTGCCTGGAGTTTGTGGGCAGCGGGACTCTCTTCACCCCTCCACTTT | CAWSLWAAGLSSPLHF
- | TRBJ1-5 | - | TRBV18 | TGTGCCAGCTCACGGTCAGGGGGCAATCAGCCCCAGCATTTT | CASSRSGGNQPQHF
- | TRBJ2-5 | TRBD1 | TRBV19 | TGTGCCAGTAGTACCAGGACAGGGCTGGGGGAGACCCAGTACTTC | CASSTRTGLGETQYF
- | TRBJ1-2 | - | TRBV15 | TGTGCCACCAGCAGAGATAGCAGGGCCGCCTCTGGCTACACCTTC | CATSRDSRAASGYTF
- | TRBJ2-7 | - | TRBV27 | TGTGCCAGCAGTTTAAGTACCAGGGTACTACGCGAGCAGTACTTC | CASSLSTRVLREQYF
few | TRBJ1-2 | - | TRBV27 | TGTGCCAGCAGTTTATCTGGCCTAGGCAATGGCTACACCTTC | CASSLSGLGNGYTF
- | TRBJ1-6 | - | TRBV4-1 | TGCGCCAGCAGCCAAAAACAGGGCTTTCCCCTCCACTTT | CASSQKQGFPLHF
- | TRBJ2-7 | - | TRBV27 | TGTGCCAGCAGACCGACAGCATCCTACGAGCAGTACTTC | CASRPTASYEQYF
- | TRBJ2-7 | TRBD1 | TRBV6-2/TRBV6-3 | TGTGCCAGCAGTAGGACAGGGGGCTTCAACGAGCAGTACTTC | CASSRTGGFNEQYF
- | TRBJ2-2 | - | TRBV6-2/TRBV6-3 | TGTGCCAGCAGTTCCGTACAGCACACCGGGGAGCTGTTTTTT | CASSSVQHTGELFF
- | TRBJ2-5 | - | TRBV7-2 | TGTGCCAGCAGCTTTTCTTGGCTTCACCGGGGGGAGACCCAGTACTTC | CASSFSWLHRGETQYF
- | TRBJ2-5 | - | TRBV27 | TGTGCCAGCAGTTTATCGATAGGGAGAGAGACCCAGTACTTC | CASSLSIGRETQYF
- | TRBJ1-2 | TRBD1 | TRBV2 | TGTGCCAGCAGCAGACAGGGTATCAACTATGGCTACACCTTC | CASSRQGINYGYTF
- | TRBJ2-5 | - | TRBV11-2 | TGTGCCAGCAGCTCCAGTACAGGCCAAGAGACCCAGTACTTC | CASSSSTGQETQYF
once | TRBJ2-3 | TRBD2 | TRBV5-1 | TGCGCCAGCAGCTTGTTGGGGGGGAGTACAGATACGCAGTATTTT | CASSLLGGSTDTQYF
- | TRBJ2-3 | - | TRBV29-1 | TGCAGCGTCTCCGCCCCGGGGGGCACAGATACGCAGTATTTT | CSVSAPGGTDTQYF
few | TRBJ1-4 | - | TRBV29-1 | TGCAGCGTGACACTGATAAATGGTGAAAAACTGTTTTTT | CSVTLINGEKLFF
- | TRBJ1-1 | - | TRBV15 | TGTGCCACCAGCAGAGATTGGCGGATAAACACTGAAGCTTTCTTT | CATSRDWRINTEAFF
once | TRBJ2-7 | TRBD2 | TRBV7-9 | TGTGCCAGCAGCTCAACTAGCGGGGGCCACGAGCAGTACTTC | CASSSTSGGHEQYF
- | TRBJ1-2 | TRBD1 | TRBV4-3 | TGCGCCAGCAGCCGAGAGACAGGGCAGATCTATGGCTACACCTTC | CASSRETGQIYGYTF
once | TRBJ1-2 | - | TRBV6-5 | TGTGCCAGCAGTCCAAATCAAGGGGAAAACTATGGCTACACCTTC | CASSPNQGENYGYTF
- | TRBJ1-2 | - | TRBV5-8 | TGTGCCAGCAGCTTGCCGGGTATCTACGGCTACACCTTC | CASSLPGIYGYTF
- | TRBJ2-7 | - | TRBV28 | TGTGCCAGCAGTAACCGGGCGCGGGACGAGCAGTACTTC | CASSNRARDEQYF
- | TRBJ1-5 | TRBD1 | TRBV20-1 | TGCAGTGCTAGTCGCCCCCAGACAGGGTTTAGCAATCAGCCCCAGCATTTT | CSASRPQTGFSNQPQHF
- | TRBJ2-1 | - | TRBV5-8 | TGTGCCAGCAGCGGTATTACAGGGTTCCTACGGGGCGGGAATGAGCAGTTCTTC | CASSGITGFLRGGNEQFF
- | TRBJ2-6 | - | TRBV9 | TGTGCCAGCAGCGTAGGATCGAGAGGGGCCAACGTCCTGACTTTC | CASSVGSRGANVLTF